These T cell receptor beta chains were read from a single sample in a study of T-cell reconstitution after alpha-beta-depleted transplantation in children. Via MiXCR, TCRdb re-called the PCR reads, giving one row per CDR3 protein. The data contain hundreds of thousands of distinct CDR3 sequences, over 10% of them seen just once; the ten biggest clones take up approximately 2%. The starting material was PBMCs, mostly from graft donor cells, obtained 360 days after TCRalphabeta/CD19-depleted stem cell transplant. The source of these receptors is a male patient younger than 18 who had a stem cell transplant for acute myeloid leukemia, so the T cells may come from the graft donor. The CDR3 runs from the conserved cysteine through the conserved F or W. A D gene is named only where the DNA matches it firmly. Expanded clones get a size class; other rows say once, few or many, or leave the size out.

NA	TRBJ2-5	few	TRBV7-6	CASSLVGLVETQYF	TGTGCCAGCAGCCTCGTAGGGCTCGTAGAGACCCAGTACTTC
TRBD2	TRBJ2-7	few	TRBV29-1	CSVETSGSEQYF	TGCAGCGTTGAAACTAGCGGGAGTGAGCAGTACTTC
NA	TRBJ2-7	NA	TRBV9	CASSVGGGRYHEQYF	TGTGCCAGCAGCGTAGGTGGTGGGCGGTACCACGAGCAGTACTTC
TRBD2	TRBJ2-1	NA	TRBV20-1	CSARDLWEGRDEQFF	TGCAGTGCTAGAGATCTGTGGGAGGGCCGGGATGAGCAGTTCTTC
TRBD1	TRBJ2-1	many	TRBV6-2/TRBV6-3	CASGLTGGVSYNEQFF	TGTGCCAGCGGTTTAACAGGGGGAGTCTCCTACAATGAGCAGTTCTTC
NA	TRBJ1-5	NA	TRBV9	CASSVRRQGQNQPQHF	TGTGCCAGCAGCGTAAGGCGGCAGGGCCAAAATCAGCCCCAGCATTTT
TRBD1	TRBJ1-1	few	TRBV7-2	CASSRDRGDTEAFF	TGTGCCAGCAGCCGGGACAGGGGGGACACTGAAGCTTTCTTT
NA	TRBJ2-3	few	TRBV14	CASSQDPGRPSDTQYF	TGTGCCAGCAGCCAAGACCCCGGTAGGCCATCAGATACGCAGTATTTT
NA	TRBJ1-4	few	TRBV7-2	CASSFPGREKLFF	TGTGCCAGCAGCTTCCCTGGGCGGGAAAAACTGTTTTTT
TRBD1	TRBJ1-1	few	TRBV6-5	CASSYSRGANTEAFF	TGTGCCAGCAGTTACTCCAGGGGGGCGAACACTGAAGCTTTCTTT
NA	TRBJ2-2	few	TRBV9	CASTPPSGNTGELFF	TGTGCCAGCACCCCACCGAGCGGCAACACCGGGGAGCTGTTTTTT
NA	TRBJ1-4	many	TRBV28	CASSSYLGAEGEKLFF	TGTGCCAGCAGTTCCTATCTAGGGGCGGAGGGTGAAAAACTGTTTTTT
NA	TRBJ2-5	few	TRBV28	CASSFWGITQETQYF	TGTGCCAGCAGTTTCTGGGGGATCACGCAAGAGACCCAGTACTTC
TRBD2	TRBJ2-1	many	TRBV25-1	CASSEGLAGANNEQFF	TGTGCCAGCAGTGAAGGGCTAGCGGGAGCAAACAATGAGCAGTTCTTC
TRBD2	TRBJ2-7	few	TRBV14	CASSQAGLAGETYEQYF	TGTGCCAGCAGCCAAGCGGGACTAGCGGGAGAAACCTACGAGCAGTACTTC
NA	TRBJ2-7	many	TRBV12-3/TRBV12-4	CASSFGSGQYF	TGTGCCAGCAGTTTCGGTAGTGGGCAGTACTTC
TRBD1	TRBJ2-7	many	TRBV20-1	CSAFTGVGYEQYF	TGCAGTGCGTTTACAGGGGTTGGCTACGAGCAGTACTTC
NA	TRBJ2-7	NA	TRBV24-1	CATSADSTYEQYF	TGTGCCACCAGTGCAGACAGTACCTACGAGCAGTACTTC
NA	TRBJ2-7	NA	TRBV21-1	CASSKAVRDEQYF	TGTGCCAGCAGCAAAGCGGTCAGGGACGAGCAGTACTTC
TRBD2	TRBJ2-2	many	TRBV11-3	CASSSGLANGELFF	TGTGCCAGCAGCTCGGGACTAGCCAACGGGGAGCTGTTTTTT
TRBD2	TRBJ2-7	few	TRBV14	CASSQDFGGRAEQYF	TGTGCCAGCAGCCAAGATTTTGGCGGGAGGGCCGAGCAGTACTTC
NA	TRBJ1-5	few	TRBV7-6	CASSLEGRNQPQHF	TGTGCCAGCAGCTTGGAGGGTCGAAATCAGCCCCAGCATTTT
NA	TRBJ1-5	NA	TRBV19	CASSIMVDSNQPQHF	TGTGCCAGTAGTATAATGGTGGACAGCAATCAGCCCCAGCATTTT
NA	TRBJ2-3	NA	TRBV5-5	CASSPLGPRERGDTQYF	TGTGCCAGCAGCCCCCTCGGGCCCCGGGAAAGAGGGGATACGCAGTATTTT
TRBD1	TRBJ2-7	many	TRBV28	CASTPGGTGDHEQYF	TGTGCCAGCACCCCCGGGGGGACAGGGGACCACGAGCAGTACTTC
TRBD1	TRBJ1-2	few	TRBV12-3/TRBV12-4	CGSRGTLREEYYGYTF	TGTGGTAGCAGGGGGACGCTTCGTGAGGAGTACTATGGCTACACCTTC
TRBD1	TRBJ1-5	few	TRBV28	CASTLDRGNQPQHF	TGTGCCAGCACCCTAGACAGGGGAAATCAGCCCCAGCATTTT
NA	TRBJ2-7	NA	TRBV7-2	CASSLTAADRSYEQYF	TGTGCCAGCAGCTTAACGGCGGCGGACCGCTCCTACGAGCAGTACTTC
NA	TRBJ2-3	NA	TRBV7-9	CASSPFLDTQYF	TGTGCCAGCAGCCCCTTCCTGGATACGCAGTATTTT
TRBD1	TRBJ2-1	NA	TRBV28	CASSPGTGANEQFF	TGTGCCAGCAGCCCCGGGACAGGGGCGAATGAGCAGTTCTTC
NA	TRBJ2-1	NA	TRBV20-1	CSARYEGHEQFF	TGCAGTGCGAGGTACGAGGGCCATGAGCAGTTCTTC
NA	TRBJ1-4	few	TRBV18	CASSPGATNEKLFF	TGTGCCAGCTCACCGGGGGCAACTAATGAAAAACTGTTTTTT
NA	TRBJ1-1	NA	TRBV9	CASSVAGRVGTEAFF	TGTGCCAGCAGCGTAGCTGGCAGGGTGGGAACTGAAGCTTTCTTT
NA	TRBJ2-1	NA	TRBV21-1	CASGKVGASERNEQFF	TGTGCCAGCGGCAAGGTGGGGGCTAGCGAGAGGAATGAGCAGTTCTTC
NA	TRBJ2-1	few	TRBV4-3	CASSQEPLSSYNEQFF	TGCGCCAGCAGCCAAGAACCCTTGAGCTCCTACAATGAGCAGTTCTTC
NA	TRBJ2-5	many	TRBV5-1	CASSFTQRFGEETQYF	TGCGCCAGCAGCTTTACGCAGAGGTTTGGGGAGGAGACCCAGTACTTC
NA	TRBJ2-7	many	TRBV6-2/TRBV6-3	CASSDSYEQYF	TGTGCCAGCAGCGACTCCTACGAGCAGTACTTC
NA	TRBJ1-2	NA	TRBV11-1	CASSFAGGLAAPNYGYTF	TGTGCCAGCAGCTTCGCTGGAGGCTTAGCAGCACCCAACTATGGCTACACCTTC
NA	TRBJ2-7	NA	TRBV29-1	CSVAQGYSYEQYF	TGCAGCGTGGCACAGGGCTATTCCTACGAGCAGTACTTC